This entry lists 20 T cell receptor beta chains sequenced from one sample in a study of control samples from healthy donors and cancer patients (TCRdb year 2020). The library was produced with the immunoSEQ multiplex PCR assay. TCRdb retrieved this table from immuneACCESS and kept in-frame rearrangements only. Not all clones are present; in checked studies, unresolved V genes account for under half, and no reason is known for the remainder. Across this sample there are more than 95,000 clones, with about four fifths seen only once. Less than 15% of the sample rests with the top ten. The source material was blood. The receptors come from a woman aged 50 to 60 in good health.

This chain connects TRBV13 to TRBJ1-2; TRBD1 aligns across 8 bases. The V gene end was trimmed by 2 bases and the J gene end by 8 bases; junction bases not matched to a gene: 13. The CDR3 is made up of 16 amino acids. Germline V gene sequence: CDR1 PRHDT, CDR2 FYEKMQ (reference sequence). The CDR3 spells CASSLFGQGARKGYTF. In DNA form, the CDR3 reads TGTGCCAGCAGCTTATTCGGGCAGGGGGCGCGAAAAGGCTACACCTTC.

The V and J genes are TRBV9 and TRBJ1-3; no clear D. V lost 2 bases and J lost 0, with 6 bases in between. CDR1 and CDR2 (germline): SGDLS, YYNGEE. The CDR3 spans 14 residues. Here the CDR3 DNA reads TGTGCCAGCAGCGTCCAGAGCTCTGGAAACACCATATATTTT. This gives the protein CASSVQSSGNTIYF.

V gene TRBV28 combines with J gene TRBJ2-7; TRBD1 matches at 7 bases. Trimming removed 7 bases from V and 3 bases from J; junction bases left unmatched: 3. The germline V gene has CDR1 MDHEN and CDR2 SYDVKM. The CDR3 length is 12 residues. The CDR3, as DNA: TGTGCCAGCACGGGACAGTTCTACGAGCAGTACTTC. This encodes CASTGQFYEQYF.

The chain's CDR3 is CASSPIGRERAGELFF. CDR3 nucleotides: TGCGCCAGCAGCCCCATAGGAAGGGAACGGGCCGGGGAGCTGTTTTTT. The gene calls are TRBV4-1 and TRBJ2-2; D gene uncertain. CDR1 and CDR2 (germline): MGHRA, YSYEKL. V was pared by 4 bases and J by 6 bases, with 18 bases between. There are 16 residues in the CDR3.

This clone was observed a handful of times. The gene calls are TRBV14 and TRBJ2-1; 7 nucleotides align to TRBD2. Trimming at V came to 3 bases and at J to 8 bases, leaving 7 bases not matched to a gene. The germline V gene encodes CDR1 SGHDN and CDR2 FVKESK. The CDR3 sequence is 14 residues long. The DNA of the CDR3 is TGTGCCAGCAGCCACGGTAGCGGGTTCGATGAGCAGTTCTTC. Translation gives CASSHGSGFDEQFF. The variable domain in full, with the rest retrieved from reference TRBV14 and TRBJ2-1, is EAGVTQFPSHSVIEKGQTVTLRCDPISGHDNLYWYRRVMGKEIKFLLHFVKESKQDESGMPNNRFLAERTGGTYSTLKVQPAELEDSGVYFCASSHGSGFDEQFFGPGTRLTVL.

The CDR3 spells CASSQEWGTGGGWYEQYF. CDR3 DNA sequence: TGCGCCAGCAGCCAAGAATGGGGCACTGGGGGCGGCTGGTACGAGCAGTACTTC. The J gene is TRBJ2-7, the V gene TRBV4-3, with D tentatively TRBD1 (6 bases). Trimming pared 0 bases from V and 4 bases from J, leaving 22 bases between. CDR3 length equals 18 residues. Germline lookup yields CDR1 LGHNA and CDR2 YSLEER.

The genes are TRBV7-2 and TRBJ1-2; 9 positions agree with TRBD1. The V gene end was trimmed by 5 bases and the J gene end by 8 bases; junction bases not matched to a gene: 6. The length of the CDR3 is 13 residues. Germline V lookup: CDR1 SGHTA, CDR2 FQGNSA. The CDR3 coding sequence is TGTGCCAGCAGCCCGGGACAGGGAAAAGGCTACACCTTC. It specifies CASSPGQGKGYTF.

The chain joins TRBV28 to TRBJ1-5, with TRBD1 matching 9 bases. The CDR3 consists of 15 residues. V dropped 5 bases and J dropped 5; count of bases not matched to a gene: 7. Germline V gene sequence: CDR1 MDHEN, CDR2 SYDVKM. The CDR3, as DNA: TGTGCCAGCAGTACCGGGACAGGGTTGCATCAGCCCCAGCATTTT. As protein: CASSTGTGLHQPQHF.

This rearrangement joins TRBV6-5 to TRBJ1-2, with unresolved D. Looked up from germline, CDR1 is MNHEY and CDR2 is SVGAGI. The CDR3 runs 11 residues. The germline V and J ends were trimmed by 6 bases and 8 bases, with 10 bases remaining between them. CDR3 bases: TGTGCCAGCAGCGATCGTATCGGCTACACCTTC. Residues: CASSDRIGYTF.

The V and J genes are TRBV6-5 and TRBJ2-3; no definite D call. The CDR3 spans 12 residues. Trimming shortened V by 3 bases and J by 2 bases, and 3 bases separated the two germline ends. Germline lookup yields CDR1 MNHEY and CDR2 SVGAGI. The CDR3 region is CASSYVTDTQYF. DNA for the CDR3: TGTGCCAGCAGTTATGTCACAGATACGCAGTATTTT.

The chain carries TRBV4-3 and TRBJ1-6; TRBD1 might be the D (5 bases). Germline values: CDR1 LGHNA, CDR2 YSLEER. CDR3 length: 14 residues. V was pared by 4 bases and J by 9 bases, with 13 bases between. The CDR3 reads CASSRLAGISPLHF. The CDR3 bases are TGCGCCAGCAGCCGCTTGGCAGGGATTTCACCCCTCCACTTT.

The rearrangement uses TRBV4-3 and TRBJ1-1; D is ambiguous. The V gene's germline CDR1 is LGHNA and CDR2 YSLEER. Deletions cut 0 bases from V and 0 bases from J, with 8 bases between. The CDR3 runs 15 residues. This CDR3 reads CASSQERRMNTEAFF. CDR3 DNA: TGCGCCAGCAGCCAAGAAAGACGGATGAACACTGAAGCTTTCTTT.

This clone came up once. The chain joins TRBV6-5 to TRBJ2-4, with D perhaps matching TRBD1 (6 bases). Germline lookup yields CDR1 MNHEY and CDR2 SVGAGI. Trimming shortened V by 6 bases and J by 0 bases, and 9 bases separated the two germline ends. The CDR3 has 14 residues. The CDR3 sequence: CASRAGVAKNIQYF. In DNA form, the CDR3 reads TGTGCCAGCAGGGCAGGGGTAGCCAAAAACATTCAGTACTTC.

The chain has TRBV28 and TRBJ2-3; a possible D gene is TRBD1 (6 bases). Germline-derived CDR1 and CDR2 are MDHEN and SYDVKM. Trimming removed 10 bases at V and 2 bases at J, with 16 bases between. The CDR3 is 14 residues long. This CDR3 reads CAIERGQLTDTQYF. The CDR3 DNA follows: TGTGCCATTGAACGCGGACAGCTCACAGATACGCAGTATTTT. The complete variable domain, with remaining parts taken from reference TRBV28 and TRBJ2-3, reads DVKVTQSSRYLVKRTGEKVFLECVQDMDHENMFWYRQDPGLGLRLIYFSYDVKMKEKGDIPEGYSVSREKKERFSLILESASTNQTSMYLCAIERGQLTDTQYFGPGTRLTVL.

The V and J genes are TRBV12-5 and TRBJ1-2; possibly TRBD1 for D (5 bases). Germline-derived CDR1 and CDR2 are LGHNT and FRNRAP. The V and J ends lost 4 bases and 5 bases respectively, with 8 bases between them. This CDR3 spans 12 amino acids. CDR3 protein: CASGSTGYGYTF. The CDR3 DNA sequence: TGTGCTAGTGGTTCAACAGGTTATGGCTACACCTTC.

The chain uses TRBV3-1 (or the pseudogene TRBV3-2) and TRBJ2-3; D gene ambiguous. In germline, CDR1 is LGHDT, CDR2 YNNKEL (reference sequence). The CDR3 loop spans 16 amino acids. The V end was cut by 4 bases, the J end by 3 bases, with 17 bases between. As DNA, the CDR3 is TGTGCCAGCAGCCTAATACCAAGACTGGCGACAGATACGCAGTATTTT. Translating gives CASSLIPRLATDTQYF.

The genes are TRBV19 and TRBJ1-5, with TRBD1 as a possible D gene (5 bases). This CDR3 contains 15 residues. Deletions cut 5 bases from V and 0 bases from J, with 11 bases between. Germline CDR1 reads LNHDA; CDR2 reads SQIVND (reference sequence). The CDR3 here is CASSPGTHSNQPQHF. The CDR3 region has the DNA TGTGCCAGTAGTCCGGGGACCCATAGCAATCAGCCCCAGCATTTT.

V and J are TRBV2 and TRBJ2-2; D ambiguous. Germline CDR1 SNHLY, CDR2 FYNNEI. V lost 9 bases to trimming and J lost 1 base, with 9 bases between them. This CDR3 is built from 13 residues. CDR3 nucleotides: TGTGCCAGTATCCGAGAGAACACCGGGGAGCTGTTTTTT. Amino acids: CASIRENTGELFF.

The chain combines TRBV4-1 with TRBJ1-3, with D hard to call. The CDR3 spans 16 residues. Germline CDR1 MGHRA, CDR2 YSYEKL. V shed 4 bases and J shed 0 bases, with 13 bases lying between them. In nucleotides, the CDR3 is TGCGCCAGCAGCCTTGTCCCGTCGGCCTCTGGAAACACCATATATTTT. Translated: CASSLVPSASGNTIYF.

The chain employs TRBV9 and TRBJ1-3; D remains unclear. V lost 4 bases to trimming and J lost 0 bases, with 8 bases between them. Germline CDR1 reads SGDLS; CDR2 reads YYNGEE. This CDR3 contains 14 residues. The DNA of the CDR3 is TGTGCCAGCAGCCTCCGGATCTCTGGAAACACCATATATTTT. Residues: CASSLRISGNTIYF.